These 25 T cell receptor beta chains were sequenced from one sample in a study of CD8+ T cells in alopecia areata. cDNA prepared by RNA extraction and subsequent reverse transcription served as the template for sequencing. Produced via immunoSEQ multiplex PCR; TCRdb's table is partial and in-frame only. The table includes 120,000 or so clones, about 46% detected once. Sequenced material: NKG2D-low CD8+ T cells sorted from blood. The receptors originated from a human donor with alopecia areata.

This CDR3 reads CASSPRLVEAFF. The CDR3 coding sequence is TGTGCCAGCAGCCCTAGGTTGGTTGAAGCTTTCTTT. V is TRBV6-6 and J is TRBJ1-1; D ambiguous. The CDR3 covers 12 residues. The V gene's germline CDR1 is MNHNY and CDR2 SVGAGI (reference sequence). Trimming took off 6 bases at V and 7 bases at J, with 12 bases between the two ends.

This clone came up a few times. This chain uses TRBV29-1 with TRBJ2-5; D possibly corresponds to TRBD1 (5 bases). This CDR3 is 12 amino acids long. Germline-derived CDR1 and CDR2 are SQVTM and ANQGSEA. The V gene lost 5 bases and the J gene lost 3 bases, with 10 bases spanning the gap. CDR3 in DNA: TGCAGCGTTCCTCAGACAGAAGAGACCCAGTACTTC. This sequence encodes CSVPQTEETQYF.

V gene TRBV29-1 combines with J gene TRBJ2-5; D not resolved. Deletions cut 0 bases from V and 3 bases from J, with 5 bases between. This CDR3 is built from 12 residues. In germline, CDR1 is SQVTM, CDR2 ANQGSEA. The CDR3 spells CSVEEGEETQYF. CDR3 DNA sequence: TGCAGCGTTGAAGAAGGCGAAGAGACCCAGTACTTC.

In DNA, the CDR3 is TGCGCCAGCAGCCCAAGACAGGGGTCCAACAATGAGCAGTTCTTC. This codes for CASSPRQGSNNEQFF. The rearrangement links TRBV4-1 to TRBJ2-1, with 8 bases lining up with TRBD1. V was pared by 4 bases and J by 5 bases, with 7 bases of the junction left unmatched. The CDR3 totals 15 residues. Germline loops: CDR1 MGHRA, CDR2 YSYEKL.

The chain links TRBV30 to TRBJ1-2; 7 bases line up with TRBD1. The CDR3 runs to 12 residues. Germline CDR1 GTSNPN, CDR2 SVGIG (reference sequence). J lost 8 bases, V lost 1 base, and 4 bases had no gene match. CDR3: CAWSESGGGYTF. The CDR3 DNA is TGTGCCTGGAGTGAGTCAGGGGGAGGCTACACCTTC.

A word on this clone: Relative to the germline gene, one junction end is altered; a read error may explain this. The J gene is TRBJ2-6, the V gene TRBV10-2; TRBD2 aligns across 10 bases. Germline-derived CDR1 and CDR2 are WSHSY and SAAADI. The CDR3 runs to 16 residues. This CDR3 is CAISEREGSGANVLTF. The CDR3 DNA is TGTGCCATCAGTGAGCGGGAGGGCTCTGGGGCCAACGTCCTGACTTTC.

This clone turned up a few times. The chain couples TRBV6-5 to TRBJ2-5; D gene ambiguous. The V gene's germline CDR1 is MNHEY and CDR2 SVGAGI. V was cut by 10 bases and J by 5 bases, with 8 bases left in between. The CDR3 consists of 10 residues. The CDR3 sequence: CATTRETQYF. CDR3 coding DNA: TGTGCCACCACAAGGGAGACCCAGTACTTC.

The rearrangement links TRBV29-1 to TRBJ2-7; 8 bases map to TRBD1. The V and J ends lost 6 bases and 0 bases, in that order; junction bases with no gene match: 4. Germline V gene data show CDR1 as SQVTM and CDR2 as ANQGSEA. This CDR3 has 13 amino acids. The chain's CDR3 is CSVLTGGSYEQYF. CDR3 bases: TGCAGCGTGCTTACAGGGGGCTCCTACGAGCAGTACTTC.

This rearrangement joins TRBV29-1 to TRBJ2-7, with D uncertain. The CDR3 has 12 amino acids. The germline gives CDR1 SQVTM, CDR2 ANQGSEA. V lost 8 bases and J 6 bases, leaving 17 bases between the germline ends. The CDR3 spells CSLHSRLGEQYF. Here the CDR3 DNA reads TGCAGCCTACACTCACGGTTGGGCGAGCAGTACTTC.

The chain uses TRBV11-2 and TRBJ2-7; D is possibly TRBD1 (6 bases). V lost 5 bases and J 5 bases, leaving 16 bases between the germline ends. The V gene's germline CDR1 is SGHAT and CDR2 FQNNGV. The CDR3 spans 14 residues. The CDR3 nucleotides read TGTGCCAGCAGCCGATACAGGGAAACGGACGAGCAGTACTTC. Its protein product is CASSRYRETDEQYF.

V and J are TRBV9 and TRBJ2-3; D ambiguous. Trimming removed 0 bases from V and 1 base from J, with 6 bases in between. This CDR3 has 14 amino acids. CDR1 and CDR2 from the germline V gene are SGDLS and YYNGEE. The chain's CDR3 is CASSVGYGTDTQYF. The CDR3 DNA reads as TGTGCCAGCAGCGTAGGATATGGCACAGATACGCAGTATTTT.

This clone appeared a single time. This chain's CDR3 is CASSPEGNEQFF. The CDR3 DNA sequence: TGTGCCAGCAGTCCAGAGGGTAATGAGCAGTTCTTC. The chain couples TRBV27 to TRBJ2-1; D is perhaps TRBD2 (5 bases). The CDR3 extends over 12 amino acids. CDR1 is MNHEY, CDR2 SMNVEV, per germline (reference sequence). V lost 5 bases to trimming and J lost 7 bases, with 9 bases between them.

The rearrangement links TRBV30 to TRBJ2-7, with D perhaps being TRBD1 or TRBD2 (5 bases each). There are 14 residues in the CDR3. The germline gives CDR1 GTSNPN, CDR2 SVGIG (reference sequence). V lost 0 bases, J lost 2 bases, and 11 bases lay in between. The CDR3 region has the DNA TGTGCCTGGAGTGTATCGGTGGGGGCCTACGAGCAGTACTTC. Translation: CAWSVSVGAYEQYF.

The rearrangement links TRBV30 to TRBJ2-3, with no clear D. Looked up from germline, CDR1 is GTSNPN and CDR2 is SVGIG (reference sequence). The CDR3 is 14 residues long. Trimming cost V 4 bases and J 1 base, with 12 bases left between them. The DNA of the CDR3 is TGTGCCTGGACCCACGGTGGGGGCACAGATACGCAGTATTTT. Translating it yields CAWTHGGGTDTQYF. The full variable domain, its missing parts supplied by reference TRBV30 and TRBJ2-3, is SQTIHQWPATLVQPVGSPLSLECTVEGTSNPNLYWYRQAAGRGLQLLFYSVGIGQISSEVPQNLSASRPQDRQFILSSKKLLLSDSGFYLCAWTHGGGTDTQYFGPGTRLTVL.

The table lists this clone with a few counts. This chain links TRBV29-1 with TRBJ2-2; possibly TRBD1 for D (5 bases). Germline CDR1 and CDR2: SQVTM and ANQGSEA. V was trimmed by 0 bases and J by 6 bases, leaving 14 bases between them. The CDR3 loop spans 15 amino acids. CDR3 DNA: TGCAGCGTTGAAGATCCCAGGGTCGAGGCCGGGGAGCTGTTTTTT. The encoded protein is CSVEDPRVEAGELFF.

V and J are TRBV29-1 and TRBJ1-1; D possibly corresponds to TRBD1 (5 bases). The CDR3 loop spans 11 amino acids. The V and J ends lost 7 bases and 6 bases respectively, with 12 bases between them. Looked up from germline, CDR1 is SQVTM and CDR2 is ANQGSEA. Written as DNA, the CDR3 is TGCAGCGGCGGGGGGGACGCTGAAGCTTTCTTT. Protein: CSGGGDAEAFF.

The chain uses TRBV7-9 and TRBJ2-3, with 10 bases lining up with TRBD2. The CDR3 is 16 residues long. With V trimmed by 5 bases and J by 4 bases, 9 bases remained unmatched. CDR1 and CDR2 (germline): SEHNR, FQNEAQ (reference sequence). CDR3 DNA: TGTGCCAGCAGCGGAAGGAGCGGGAGGGCCCCAGATACGCAGTATTTT. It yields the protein CASSGRSGRAPDTQYF.

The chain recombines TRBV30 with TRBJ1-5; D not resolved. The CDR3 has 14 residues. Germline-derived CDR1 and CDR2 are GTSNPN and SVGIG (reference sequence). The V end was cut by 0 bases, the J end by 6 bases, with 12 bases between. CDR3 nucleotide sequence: TGTGCCTGGAGTGTACGAGGGTTTTTTCAGCCCCAGCATTTT. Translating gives CAWSVRGFFQPQHF.

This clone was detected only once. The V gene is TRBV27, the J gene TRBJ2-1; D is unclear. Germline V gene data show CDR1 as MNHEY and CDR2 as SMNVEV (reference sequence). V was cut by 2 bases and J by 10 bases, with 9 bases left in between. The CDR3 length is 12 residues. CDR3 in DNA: TGTGCCAGCAGTTTAGTTGGACGAGAGCAGTTCTTC. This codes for CASSLVGREQFF.

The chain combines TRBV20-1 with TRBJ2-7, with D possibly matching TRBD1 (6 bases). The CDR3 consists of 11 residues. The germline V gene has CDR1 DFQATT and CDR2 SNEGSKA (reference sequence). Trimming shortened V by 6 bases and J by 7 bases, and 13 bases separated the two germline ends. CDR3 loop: CSAQGQREQYF. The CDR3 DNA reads TGCAGTGCACAGGGTCAAAGGGAGCAGTACTTC.

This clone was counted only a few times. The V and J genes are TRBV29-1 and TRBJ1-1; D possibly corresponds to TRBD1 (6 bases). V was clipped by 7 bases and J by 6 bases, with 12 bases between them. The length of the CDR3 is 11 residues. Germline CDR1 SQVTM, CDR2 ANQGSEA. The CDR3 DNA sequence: TGCAGCGGATACAGGGTTTCTGAAGCTTTCTTT. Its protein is CSGYRVSEAFF.

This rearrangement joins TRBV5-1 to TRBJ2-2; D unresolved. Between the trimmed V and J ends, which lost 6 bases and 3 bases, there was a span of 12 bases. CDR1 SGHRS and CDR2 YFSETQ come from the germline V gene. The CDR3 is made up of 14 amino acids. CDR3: CASKRNPYTGELFF. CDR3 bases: TGCGCCAGCAAACGGAACCCATACACCGGGGAGCTGTTTTTT.

The CDR3 here is CASSQDGGGPGNEQFF. DNA for the CDR3: TGCGCCAGCAGCCAAGATGGGGGAGGGCCGGGTAATGAGCAGTTCTTC. This chain joins TRBV4-1 and TRBJ2-1; TRBD2 matches at 7 bases. Germline loops: CDR1 MGHRA, CDR2 YSYEKL. The CDR3 loop spans 16 amino acids. Unmatched junction bases numbered 9, after V lost 0 bases and J lost 7 bases.

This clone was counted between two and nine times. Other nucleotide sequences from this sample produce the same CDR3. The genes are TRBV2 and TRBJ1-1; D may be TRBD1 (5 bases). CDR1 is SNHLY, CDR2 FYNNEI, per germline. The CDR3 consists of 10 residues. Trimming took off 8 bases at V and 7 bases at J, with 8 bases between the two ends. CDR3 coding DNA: TGTGCCAGCCGGGGGGTTGAAGCTTTCTTT. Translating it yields CASRGVEAFF.

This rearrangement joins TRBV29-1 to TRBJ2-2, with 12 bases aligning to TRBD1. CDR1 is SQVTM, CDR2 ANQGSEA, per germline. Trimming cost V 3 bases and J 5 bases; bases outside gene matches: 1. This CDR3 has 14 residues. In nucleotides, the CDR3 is TGCAGCGTTGAGGGACAGGGGGCAACCGGGGAGCTGTTTTTT. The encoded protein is CSVEGQGATGELFF.